This T cell receptor beta chain was profiled in a study of cytomegalovirus exposure and HLA in healthy donors. Study-level findings and limits: Reports indicated that the classifier achieved high specificity and sensitivity in diagnosing cytomegalovirus status. A likely sequencing artifact accounted for one observed cluster of highly shared sequence variants. An assumption of roughly uniform sequencing depth across donors underlay the presence/absence analyses.

A multiplex PCR was run with 60 Vbeta primers and 13 Jbeta primers. Per the original data handling: The count from a later analysis was 70 million to 85 million unique TCR beta chains, 9 million to 12 million of them shared. This table comes from immunoSEQ multiplex PCR, and its TCRdb copy is limited to in-frame clones, with some not included. The V and J calls and clone size are taken from that table; D and trimming were inferred from the DNA. The sample yields more than 150,000 clones, approximately 79% seen once. V dropped 2 bases and J dropped 5; count of bases not matched to a gene: 10. The V gene's germline CDR1 is LGHNA and CDR2 YSLEER. The CDR3 totals 16 residues. Details on this clone: Its target is unknown.

Sequenced sample: PBMCs. The origin of this receptor is a man aged 35 to 55 in good health and CMV-seropositive. The rearrangement uses TRBV4-3 and TRBJ2-7, with 9 nucleotides matching TRBD1. CDR3 in amino acids: CASSQTLQGASHEQYF. The CDR3 nucleotides are TGCGCCAGCAGCCAAACCCTACAGGGGGCAAGTCACGAGCAGTACTTC.